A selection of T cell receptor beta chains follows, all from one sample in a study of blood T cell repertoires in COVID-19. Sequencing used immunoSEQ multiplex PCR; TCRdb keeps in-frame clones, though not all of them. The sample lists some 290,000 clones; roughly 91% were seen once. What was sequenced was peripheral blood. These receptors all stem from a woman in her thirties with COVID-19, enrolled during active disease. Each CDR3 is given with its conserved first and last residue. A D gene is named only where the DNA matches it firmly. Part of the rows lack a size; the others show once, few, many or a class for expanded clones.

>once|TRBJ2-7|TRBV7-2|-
CASSLDLATYEQYF
TGTGCCAGCAGCTTAGACCTGGCAACCTACGAGCAGTACTTC
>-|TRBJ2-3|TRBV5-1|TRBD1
CASSRTGGSIPTDTQYF
TGCGCCAGCAGTCGTACAGGGGGCTCGATACCCACAGATACGCAGTATTTT
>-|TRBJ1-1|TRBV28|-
CASSLITGSLNTEAFF
TGTGCCAGCAGCTTAATCACAGGGAGTTTGAACACTGAAGCTTTCTTT
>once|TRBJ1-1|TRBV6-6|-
CASRLPGGGTEAFF
TGTGCCAGCAGACTCCCGGGGGGGGGCACTGAAGCTTTCTTT
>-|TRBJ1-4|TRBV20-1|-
CSASDPRAPNEKLFF
TGCAGTGCTAGTGACCCCAGGGCCCCTAATGAAAAACTGTTTTTT
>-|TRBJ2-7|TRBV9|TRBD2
CASSSRTSGGPQYF
TGTGCCAGCAGCTCCCGGACTAGCGGGGGCCCGCAGTACTTC
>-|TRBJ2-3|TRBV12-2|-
CASRLLTSGEITDTQYF
TGTGCAAGTCGCCTATTAACTAGCGGGGAGATCACAGATACGCAGTATTTT
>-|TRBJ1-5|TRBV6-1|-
CASSASGGWVDQPQHF
TGTGCCAGCAGTGCTTCTGGGGGCTGGGTGGATCAGCCCCAGCATTTT
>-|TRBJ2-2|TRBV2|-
CASSEGPTGELFF
TGTGCCAGCAGTGAGGGGCCGACCGGGGAGCTGTTTTTT
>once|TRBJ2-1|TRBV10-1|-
CASSALRQDRYNEQFF
TGCGCCAGCAGTGCCCTACGACAGGATCGCTACAATGAGCAGTTCTTC
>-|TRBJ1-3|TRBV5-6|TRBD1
CASSLGQGNTIYF
TGTGCCAGCAGCCTTGGACAGGGGAACACCATATATTTT
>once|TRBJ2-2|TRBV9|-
CASSWIGGTGELFF
TGTGCCAGCAGCTGGATAGGGGGCACCGGGGAGCTGTTTTTT
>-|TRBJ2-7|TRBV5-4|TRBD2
CASSESGGGYEQYF
TGTGCCAGCAGCGAAAGCGGCGGGGGTTACGAGCAGTACTTC
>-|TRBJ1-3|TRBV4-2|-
CASSLKAGHNSGNTIYF
TGTGCCAGCAGCTTAAAGGCAGGGCACAACTCTGGAAACACCATATATTTT
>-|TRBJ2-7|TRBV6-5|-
CASSYSQGTYSYEQYF
TGTGCCAGCAGTTACTCTCAGGGCACCTACTCCTACGAGCAGTACTTC
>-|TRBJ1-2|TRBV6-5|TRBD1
CASSLDRGESYGYTF
TGTGCCAGCAGCCTTGACAGGGGTGAATCCTATGGCTACACCTTC
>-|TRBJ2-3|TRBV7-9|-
CASIASTRRVDTQYF
TGTGCCAGCATCGCATCGACCAGGCGGGTGGATACGCAGTATTTT
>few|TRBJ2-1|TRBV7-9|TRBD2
CASSSPGLANNEQFF
TGTGCCAGCAGCTCCCCGGGACTAGCGAACAATGAGCAGTTCTTC
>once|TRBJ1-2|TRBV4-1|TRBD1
CASSQLGQGPTSDGYTF
TGCGCCAGCAGCCAACTAGGACAGGGGCCCACTTCGGATGGCTACACCTTC
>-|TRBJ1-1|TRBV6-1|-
CASSELRGGEAFF
TGTGCCAGCAGTGAATTAAGGGGAGGTGAAGCTTTCTTT
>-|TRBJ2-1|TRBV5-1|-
CASSYIGGARWNEQFF
TGCGCCAGCAGCTATATAGGGGGGGCGAGGTGGAATGAGCAGTTCTTC
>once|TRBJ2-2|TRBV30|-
CAWSRGFAGELFF
TGTGCCTGGAGTCGAGGGTTCGCCGGGGAGCTGTTTTTT
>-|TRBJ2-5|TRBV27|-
CASSFTGTILETQYF
TGTGCCAGCAGTTTCACCGGGACAATATTAGAGACCCAGTACTTC
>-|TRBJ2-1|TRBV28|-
CASSSSGFEQFF
TGTGCCAGCAGTTCATCCGGGTTTGAGCAGTTCTTC
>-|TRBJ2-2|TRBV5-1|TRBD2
CASSFDAGGTGELFF
TGCGCCAGCAGCTTCGACGCGGGGGGCACCGGGGAGCTGTTTTTT
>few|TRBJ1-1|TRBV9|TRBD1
CASSPRTGGFTEAFF
TGTGCCAGCAGCCCGAGGACAGGGGGCTTCACTGAAGCTTTCTTT
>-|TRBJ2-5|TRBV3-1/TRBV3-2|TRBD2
CASSQGSVAGEWETQYF
TGTGCCAGCAGCCAAGGATCAGTAGCGGGGGAATGGGAGACCCAGTACTTC
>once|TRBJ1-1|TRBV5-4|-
CASSLGRRGTEAFF
TGTGCCAGCAGCTTGGGCAGGAGGGGCACTGAAGCTTTCTTT
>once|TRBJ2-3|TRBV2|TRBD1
CASSLGQGITTDTQYF
TGTGCCAGCAGCCTCGGACAGGGGATCACCACAGATACGCAGTATTTT
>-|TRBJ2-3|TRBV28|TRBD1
CASSFLQGAQNTQYF
TGTGCCAGCAGTTTCTTACAGGGGGCGCAGAATACGCAGTATTTT
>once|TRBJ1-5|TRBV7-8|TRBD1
CASSPLSGGLQPQHF
TGTGCCAGCAGCCCGCTCTCAGGGGGCCTCCAGCCCCAGCATTTT
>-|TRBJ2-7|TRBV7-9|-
CASSLSGALHEQYF
TGTGCCAGCAGCTTAAGCGGAGCCCTTCACGAGCAGTACTTC
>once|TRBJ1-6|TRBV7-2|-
CASSLRQATSYNSPLHF
TGTGCCAGCAGCTTAAGACAGGCGACATCCTATAATTCACCCCTCCACTTT
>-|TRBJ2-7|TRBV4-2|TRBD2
CASSQDLGTSGVRSYEQYF
TGTGCCAGCAGCCAAGATCTAGGGACTAGCGGGGTAAGATCCTACGAGCAGTACTTC
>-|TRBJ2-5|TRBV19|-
CASSIGARIQETQYF
TGTGCCAGTAGTATAGGGGCCAGGATCCAAGAGACCCAGTACTTC
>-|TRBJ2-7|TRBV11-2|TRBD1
CASSLGQGVDHEQYF
TGTGCCAGCAGCCTTGGACAGGGGGTTGACCACGAGCAGTACTTC
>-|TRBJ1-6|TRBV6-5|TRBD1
CASSYSTGGGSPLHF
TGTGCCAGCAGTTACTCCACAGGGGGTGGTTCACCCCTCCACTTT
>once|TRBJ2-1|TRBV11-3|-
CASSIAGPSYNEQFF
TGTGCCAGCAGTATCGCGGGACCCTCCTACAATGAGCAGTTCTTC
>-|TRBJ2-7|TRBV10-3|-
CAITLDSSYEQYF
TGTGCCATAACCTTGGACAGCTCCTACGAGCAGTACTTC
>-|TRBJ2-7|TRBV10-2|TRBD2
CARYGKASGGRSYEQYF
TGCGCCCGCTATGGAAAGGCTAGCGGGGGGAGATCCTACGAGCAGTACTTC
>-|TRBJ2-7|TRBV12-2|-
CASRPSHEQYF
TGTGCAAGTCGCCCTTCCCACGAGCAGTACTTC
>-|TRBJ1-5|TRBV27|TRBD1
CASSFRGLQPQHF
TGTGCCAGCAGTTTTAGGGGGCTTCAGCCCCAGCATTTT
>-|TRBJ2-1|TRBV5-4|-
CASSWIGGVEQFF
TGTGCCAGCAGCTGGATAGGGGGGGTTGAGCAGTTCTTC
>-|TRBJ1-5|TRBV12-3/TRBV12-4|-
CASRTGTPQHF
TGTGCCAGCAGAACCGGGACTCCTCAGCATTTT
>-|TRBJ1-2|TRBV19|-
CASSIMIGERGYTF
TGTGCCAGTAGTATCATGATCGGGGAGCGCGGCTACACCTTC
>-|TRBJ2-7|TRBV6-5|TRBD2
CASRQAGGFEQYF
TGTGCCAGCAGGCAGGCGGGGGGGTTCGAGCAGTACTTC
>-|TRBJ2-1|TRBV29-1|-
CSVEEEGPADEQFF
TGCAGCGTTGAAGAAGAGGGCCCGGCGGATGAGCAGTTCTTC
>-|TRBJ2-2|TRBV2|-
CASSGLADLTGGGELFF
TGTGCCAGCAGTGGGCTAGCGGACCTAACAGGGGGCGGGGAGCTGTTTTTT
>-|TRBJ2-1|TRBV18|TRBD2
CASTGLAVGVSYNEQFF
TGTGCCAGCACGGGACTAGCGGTGGGCGTGTCATACAATGAGCAGTTCTTC
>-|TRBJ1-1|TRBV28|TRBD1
CASSYRGRSEAFF
TGTGCCAGCAGTTACAGGGGAAGGTCTGAAGCTTTCTTT
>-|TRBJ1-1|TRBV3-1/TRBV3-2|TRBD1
CASSQEWRDRWENTEAFF
TGTGCCAGCAGCCAAGAATGGAGGGACAGGTGGGAGAACACTGAAGCTTTCTTT
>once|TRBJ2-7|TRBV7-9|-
CASSLEGPTGNHEQYF
TGTGCCAGCAGCTTAGAGGGCCCAACAGGGAATCACGAGCAGTACTTC
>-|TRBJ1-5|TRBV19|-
CASSIDLNQPQHF
TGTGCCAGTAGTATAGATCTCAATCAGCCCCAGCATTTT
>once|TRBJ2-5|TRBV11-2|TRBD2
CASSSGLAGGGAQYF
TGTGCCAGCAGCTCGGGCCTAGCGGGGGGCGGGGCCCAGTACTTC
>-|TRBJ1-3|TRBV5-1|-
CASSQGGGRGNTIYF
TGCGCCAGCAGCCAGGGAGGAGGGCGTGGAAACACCATATATTTT
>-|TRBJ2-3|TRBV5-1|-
CASSLGGAASTDTQYF
TGCGCCAGCAGCTTGGGGGGCGCAGCTAGCACAGATACGCAGTATTTT
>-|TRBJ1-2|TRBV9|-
CASSVGMSGELNYGYTF
TGTGCCAGCAGCGTAGGGATGTCTGGAGAGCTTAACTATGGCTACACCTTC
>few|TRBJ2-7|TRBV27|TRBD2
CASSFGAGGAYEQYF
TGTGCCAGCAGTTTTGGGGCGGGGGGCGCCTACGAGCAGTACTTC
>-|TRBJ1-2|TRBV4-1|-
CASSPVGGYGYTF
TGCGCCAGCAGCCCCGTCGGGGGTTATGGCTACACCTTC
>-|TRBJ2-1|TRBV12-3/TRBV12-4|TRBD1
CASSHRGNEQFF
TGTGCCAGCAGCCACAGGGGCAATGAGCAGTTCTTC